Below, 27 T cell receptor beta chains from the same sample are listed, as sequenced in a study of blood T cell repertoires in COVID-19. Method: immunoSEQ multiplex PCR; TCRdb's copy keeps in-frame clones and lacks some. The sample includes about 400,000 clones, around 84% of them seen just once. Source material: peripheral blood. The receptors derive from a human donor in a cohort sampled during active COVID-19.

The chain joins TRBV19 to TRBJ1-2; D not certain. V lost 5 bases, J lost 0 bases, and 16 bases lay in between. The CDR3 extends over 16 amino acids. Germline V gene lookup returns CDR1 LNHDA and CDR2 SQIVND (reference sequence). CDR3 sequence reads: CASSPTFLRSNYGYTF. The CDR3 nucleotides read TGTGCCAGTAGTCCCACCTTCTTACGGTCTAACTATGGCTACACCTTC.

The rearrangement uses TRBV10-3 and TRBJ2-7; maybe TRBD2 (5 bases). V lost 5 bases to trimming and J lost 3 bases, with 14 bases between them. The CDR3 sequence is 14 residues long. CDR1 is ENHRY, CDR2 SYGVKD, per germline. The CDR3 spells CAISRESGYYEQYF. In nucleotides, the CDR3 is TGTGCCATCAGTAGGGAGAGCGGCTACTACGAGCAGTACTTC.

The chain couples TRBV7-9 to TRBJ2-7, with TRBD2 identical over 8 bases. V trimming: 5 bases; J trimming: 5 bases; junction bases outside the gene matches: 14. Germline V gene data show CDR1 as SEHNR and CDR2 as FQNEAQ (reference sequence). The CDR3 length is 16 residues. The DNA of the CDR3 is TGTGCCAGCAGCCGAGGGAGCGGGAGCTTTTGGAACGAGCAGTACTTC. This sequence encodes CASSRGSGSFWNEQYF.

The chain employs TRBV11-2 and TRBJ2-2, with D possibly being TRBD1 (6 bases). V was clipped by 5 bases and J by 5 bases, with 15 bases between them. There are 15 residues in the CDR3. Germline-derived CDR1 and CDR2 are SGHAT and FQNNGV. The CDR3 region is CASSLTEQGTGELFF. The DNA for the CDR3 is TGTGCCAGCAGCCTAACCGAACAGGGAACCGGGGAGCTGTTTTTT.

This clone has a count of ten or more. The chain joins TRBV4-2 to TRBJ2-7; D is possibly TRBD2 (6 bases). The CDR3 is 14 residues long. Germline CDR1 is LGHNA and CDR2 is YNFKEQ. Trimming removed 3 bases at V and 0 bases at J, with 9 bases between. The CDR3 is CASSQRDSSYEQYF. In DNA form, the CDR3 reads TGTGCCAGCAGCCAGCGGGACTCCTCCTACGAGCAGTACTTC.

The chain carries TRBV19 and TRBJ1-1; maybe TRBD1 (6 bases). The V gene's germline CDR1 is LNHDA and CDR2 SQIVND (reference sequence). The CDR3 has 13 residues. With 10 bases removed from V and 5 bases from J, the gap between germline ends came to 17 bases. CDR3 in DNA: TGTGCCACGCGGGGGGGGCAAGAAACTGAAGCTTTCTTT. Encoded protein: CATRGGQETEAFF.

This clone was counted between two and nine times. The DNA for the CDR3 is TGTGCCAGCAGTCCCCAACTAGAATACAATGAGCAGTTCTTC. It encodes CASSPQLEYNEQFF. The genes are TRBV6-1 and TRBJ2-1; D perhaps matches TRBD2 (5 bases). The CDR3 spans 14 residues. The V gene's germline CDR1 is MNHNS and CDR2 SASEGT. Trimming took 5 bases from V and 4 from J, leaving 12 bases between them.

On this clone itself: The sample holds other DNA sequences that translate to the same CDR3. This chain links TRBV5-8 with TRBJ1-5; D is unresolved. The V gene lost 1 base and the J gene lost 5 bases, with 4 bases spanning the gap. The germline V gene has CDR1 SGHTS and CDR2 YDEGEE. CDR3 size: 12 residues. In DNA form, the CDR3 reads TGTGCCAGCAGCTTGAGAGATCAGCCCCAGCATTTT. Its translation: CASSLRDQPQHF.

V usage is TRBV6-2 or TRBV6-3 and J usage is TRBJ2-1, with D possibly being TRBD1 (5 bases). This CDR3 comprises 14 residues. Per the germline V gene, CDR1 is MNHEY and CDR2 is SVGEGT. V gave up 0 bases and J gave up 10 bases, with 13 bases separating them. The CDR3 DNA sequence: TGTGCCAGCAGTTACTCGAATCTGGGGCGGGAGCAGTTCTTC. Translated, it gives CASSYSNLGREQFF.

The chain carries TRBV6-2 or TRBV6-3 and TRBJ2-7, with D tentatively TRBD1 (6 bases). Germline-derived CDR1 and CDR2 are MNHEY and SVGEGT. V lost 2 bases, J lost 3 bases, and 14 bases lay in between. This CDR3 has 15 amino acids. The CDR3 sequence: CASSYKGLDSYEQYF. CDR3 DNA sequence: TGTGCCAGCAGTTACAAGGGATTGGACAGCTACGAGCAGTACTTC.

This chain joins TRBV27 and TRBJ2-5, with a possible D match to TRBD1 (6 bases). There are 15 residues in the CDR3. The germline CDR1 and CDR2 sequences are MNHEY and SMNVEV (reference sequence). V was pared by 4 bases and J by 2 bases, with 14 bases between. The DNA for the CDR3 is TGTGCCAGCAGTTCCTCAGGGGCAGCGCAAGAGACCCAGTACTTC. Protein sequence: CASSSSGAAQETQYF.

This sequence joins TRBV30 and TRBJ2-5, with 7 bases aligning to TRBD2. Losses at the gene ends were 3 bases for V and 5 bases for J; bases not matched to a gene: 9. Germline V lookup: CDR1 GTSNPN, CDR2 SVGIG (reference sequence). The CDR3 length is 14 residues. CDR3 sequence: CAWRGGASAETQYF. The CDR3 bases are TGTGCCTGGAGGGGAGGGGCTAGCGCTGAGACCCAGTACTTC.

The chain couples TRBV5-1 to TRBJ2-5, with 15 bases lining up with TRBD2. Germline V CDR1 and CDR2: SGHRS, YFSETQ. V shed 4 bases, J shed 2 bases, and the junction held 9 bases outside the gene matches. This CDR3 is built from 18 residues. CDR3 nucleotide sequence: TGCGCCAGCAGCGCACCCGGGACTAGCGGGGGGCGACAAGAGACCCAGTACTTC. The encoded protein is CASSAPGTSGGRQETQYF.

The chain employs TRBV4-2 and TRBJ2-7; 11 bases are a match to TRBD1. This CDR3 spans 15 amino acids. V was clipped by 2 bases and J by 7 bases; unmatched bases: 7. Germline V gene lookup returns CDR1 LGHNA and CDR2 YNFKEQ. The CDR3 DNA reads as TGTGCCAGCAGCCAATCGGGACAGGGGGTATCAGAGCAGTACTTC. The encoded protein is CASSQSGQGVSEQYF.

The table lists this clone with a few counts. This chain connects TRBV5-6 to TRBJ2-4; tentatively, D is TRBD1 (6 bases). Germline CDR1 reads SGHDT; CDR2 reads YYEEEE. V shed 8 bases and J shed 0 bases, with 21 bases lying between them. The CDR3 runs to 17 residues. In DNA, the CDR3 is TGTGCCAGTCACGTCAGTACAGGGACCTTAGCCAAAAACATTCAGTACTTC. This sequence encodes CASHVSTGTLAKNIQYF.

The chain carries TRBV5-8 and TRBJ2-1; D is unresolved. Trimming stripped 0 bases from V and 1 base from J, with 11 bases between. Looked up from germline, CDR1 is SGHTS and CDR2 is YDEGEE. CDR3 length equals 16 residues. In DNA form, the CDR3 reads TGTGCCAGCAGCTTGGGGGCAGTGAGTTCCTACAATGAGCAGTTCTTC. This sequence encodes CASSLGAVSSYNEQFF. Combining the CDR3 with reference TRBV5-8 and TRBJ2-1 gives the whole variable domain EAGVTQSPTHLIKTRGQQATLRCSPISGHTSVYWYQQALGLGLQFLLWYDEGEERNRGNFPPRFSGRQFPNYSSELNVNALELEDSALYLCASSLGAVSSYNEQFFGPGTRLTVL.

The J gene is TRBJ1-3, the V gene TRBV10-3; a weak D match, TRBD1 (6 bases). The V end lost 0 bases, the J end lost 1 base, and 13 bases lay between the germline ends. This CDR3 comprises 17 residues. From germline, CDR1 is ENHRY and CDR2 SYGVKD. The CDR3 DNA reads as TGTGCCATCAGTGAGTCCGGGGACATTGGGTCTGGAAACACCATATATTTT. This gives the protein CAISESGDIGSGNTIYF.

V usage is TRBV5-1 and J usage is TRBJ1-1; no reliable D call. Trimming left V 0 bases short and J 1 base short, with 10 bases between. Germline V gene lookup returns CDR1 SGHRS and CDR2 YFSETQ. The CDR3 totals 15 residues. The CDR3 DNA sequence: TGCGCCAGCAGCTTGGAGAGGCAGCCGAACACTGAAGCTTTCTTT. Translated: CASSLERQPNTEAFF. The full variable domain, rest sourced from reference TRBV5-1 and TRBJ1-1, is KAGVTQTPRYLIKTRGQQVTLSCSPISGHRSVSWYQQTPGQGLQFLFEYFSETQRNKGNFPGRFSGRQFSNSRSEMNVSTLELGDSALYLCASSLERQPNTEAFFGQGTRLTVV.

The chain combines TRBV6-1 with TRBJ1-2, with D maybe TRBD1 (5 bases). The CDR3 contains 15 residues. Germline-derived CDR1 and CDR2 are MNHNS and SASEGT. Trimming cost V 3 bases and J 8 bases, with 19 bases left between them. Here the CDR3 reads CASSESGRGFIGYTF. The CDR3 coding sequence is TGTGCCAGCAGTGAGTCCGGTAGGGGATTTATAGGCTACACCTTC.

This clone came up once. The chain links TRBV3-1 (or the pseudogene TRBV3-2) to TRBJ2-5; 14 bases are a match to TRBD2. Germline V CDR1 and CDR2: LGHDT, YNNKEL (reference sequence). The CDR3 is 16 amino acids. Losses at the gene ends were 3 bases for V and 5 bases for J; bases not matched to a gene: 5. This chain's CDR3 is CASSQGLAGAGETQYF. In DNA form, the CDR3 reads TGTGCCAGCAGCCAGGGACTAGCGGGGGCGGGGGAGACCCAGTACTTC.

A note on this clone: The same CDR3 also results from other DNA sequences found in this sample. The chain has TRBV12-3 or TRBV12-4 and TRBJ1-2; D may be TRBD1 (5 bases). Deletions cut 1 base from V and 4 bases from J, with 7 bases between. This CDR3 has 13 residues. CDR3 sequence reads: CASSLGGGYGYTF. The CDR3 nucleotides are TGTGCCAGCAGTTTAGGGGGCGGCTATGGCTACACCTTC.

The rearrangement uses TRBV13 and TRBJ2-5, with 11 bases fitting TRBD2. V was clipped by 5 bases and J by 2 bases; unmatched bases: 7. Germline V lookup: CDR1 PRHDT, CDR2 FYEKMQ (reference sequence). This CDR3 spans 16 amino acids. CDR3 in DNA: TGTGCCAGCAGCCATTCGGGACTAGCGGAGCAAGAGACCCAGTACTTC. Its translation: CASSHSGLAEQETQYF. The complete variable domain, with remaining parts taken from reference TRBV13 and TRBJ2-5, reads AAGVIQSPRHLIKEKRETATLKCYPIPRHDTVYWYQQGPGQDPQFLISFYEKMQSDKGSIPDRFSAQQFSDYHSELNMSSLELGDSALYFCASSHSGLAEQETQYFGPGTRLLVL.

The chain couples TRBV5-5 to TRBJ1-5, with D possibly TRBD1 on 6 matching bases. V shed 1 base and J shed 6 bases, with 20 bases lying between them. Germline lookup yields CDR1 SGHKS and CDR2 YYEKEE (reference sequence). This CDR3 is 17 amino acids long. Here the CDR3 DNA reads TGTGCCAGCAGCTTGTCGGCAGGGGACCTTGTGGGTCAGCCCCAGCATTTT. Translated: CASSLSAGDLVGQPQHF.

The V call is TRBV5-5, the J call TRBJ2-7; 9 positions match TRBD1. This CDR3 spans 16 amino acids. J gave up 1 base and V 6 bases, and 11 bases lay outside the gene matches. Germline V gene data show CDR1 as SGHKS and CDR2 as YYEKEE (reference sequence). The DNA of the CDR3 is TGTGCCAGCACCCCAACCGGGACAGGGATTTCCTACGAGCAGTACTTC. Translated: CASTPTGTGISYEQYF.

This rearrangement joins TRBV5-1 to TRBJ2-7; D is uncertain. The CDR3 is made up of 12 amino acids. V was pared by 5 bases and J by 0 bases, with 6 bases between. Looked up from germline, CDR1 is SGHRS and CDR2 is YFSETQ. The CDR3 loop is CASSVSSYEQYF. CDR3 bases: TGCGCCAGCAGTGTCAGCTCCTACGAGCAGTACTTC.

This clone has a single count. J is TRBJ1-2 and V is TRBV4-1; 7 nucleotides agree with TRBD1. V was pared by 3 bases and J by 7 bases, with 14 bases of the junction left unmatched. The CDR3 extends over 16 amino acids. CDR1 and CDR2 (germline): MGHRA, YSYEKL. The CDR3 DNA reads TGCGCCAGCAGCCAGGTCCAGGACAGGTTTCGATCTGGCTACACCTTC. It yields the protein CASSQVQDRFRSGYTF.

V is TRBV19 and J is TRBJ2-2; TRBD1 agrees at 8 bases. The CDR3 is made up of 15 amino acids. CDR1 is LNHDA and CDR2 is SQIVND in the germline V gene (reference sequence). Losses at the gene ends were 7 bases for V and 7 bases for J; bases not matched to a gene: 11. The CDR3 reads CASTPLDREIGELFF. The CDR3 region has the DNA TGTGCCAGTACTCCCTTGGACAGGGAAATCGGGGAGCTGTTTTTT.